Detailed here is one T cell receptor (beta chain). Its antigen remains unknown. This entry is derived from a study of OX40 agonist ivuxolimab in advanced cancers. Study information: Ivuxolimab, which is an agonistic anti-OX40 (CD134) antibody, was administered to the patients. Aged roughly 23 to 79 with a mean of approximately 57 years, they were around 85% male. Of the participants, 40% had some prior anti-PD-1, anti-PD-L1 or anti-CTLA-4 therapy, which was allowed. General study findings and limits: Clonal expansion among partial responders at 0.1-3.0 mg/kg ranked near the lowest.

The length of the CDR3 is 17 residues. V trimming: 2 bases; J trimming: 7 bases; junction bases outside the gene matches: 12. The germline gives CDR1 SGHAT, CDR2 FQNNGV. Libraries were prepared by immunoSEQ multiplex PCR; TCRdb keeps only in-frame clonotypes and omits some of them. The table has some 40,000 clones, roughly nine tenths seen once; the top ten hold approximately 28%. The TCR was taken from an adult with an advanced solid tumor such as melanoma, head and neck, liver or kidney cancer. The J gene is TRBJ2-2, the V gene TRBV11-2; 8 nucleotides agree with TRBD2. The sequences come from CD4+ or CD8+ T cells sorted from blood, collected in a trial of the OX40 agonist ivuxolimab. The CDR3 sequence is CASSLTRAGARSGELFF. The CDR3 nucleotides read TGTGCCAGCAGCTTAACGCGAGCGGGAGCACGGAGCGGGGAGCTGTTTTTT.